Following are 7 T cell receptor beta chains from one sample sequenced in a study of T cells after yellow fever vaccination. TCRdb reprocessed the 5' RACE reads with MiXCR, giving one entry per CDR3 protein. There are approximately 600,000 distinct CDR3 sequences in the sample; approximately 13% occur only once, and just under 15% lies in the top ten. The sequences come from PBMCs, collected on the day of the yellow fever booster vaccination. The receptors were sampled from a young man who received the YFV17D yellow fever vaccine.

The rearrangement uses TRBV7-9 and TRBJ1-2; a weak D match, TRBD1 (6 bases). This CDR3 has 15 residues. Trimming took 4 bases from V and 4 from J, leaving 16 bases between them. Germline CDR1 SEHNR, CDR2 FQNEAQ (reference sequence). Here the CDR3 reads CASSSGVAEPYGYTF. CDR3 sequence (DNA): TGTGCCAGCAGCTCAGGGGTGGCAGAGCCCTATGGCTACACCTTC.

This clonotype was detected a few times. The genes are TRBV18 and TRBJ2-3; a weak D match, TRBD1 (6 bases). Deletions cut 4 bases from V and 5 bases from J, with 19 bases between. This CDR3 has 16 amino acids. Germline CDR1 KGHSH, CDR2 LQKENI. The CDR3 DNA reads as TGTGCCAGCTCACGCGCCCCCAGGACAGATAGAGATACGCAGTATTTT. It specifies CASSRAPRTDRDTQYF.

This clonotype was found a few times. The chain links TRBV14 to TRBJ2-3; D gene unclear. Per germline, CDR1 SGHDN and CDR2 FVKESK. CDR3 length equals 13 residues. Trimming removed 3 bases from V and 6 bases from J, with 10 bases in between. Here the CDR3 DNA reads TGTGCCAGCAGCCAGCTTGCGCGGGATACGCAGTATTTT. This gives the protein CASSQLARDTQYF.

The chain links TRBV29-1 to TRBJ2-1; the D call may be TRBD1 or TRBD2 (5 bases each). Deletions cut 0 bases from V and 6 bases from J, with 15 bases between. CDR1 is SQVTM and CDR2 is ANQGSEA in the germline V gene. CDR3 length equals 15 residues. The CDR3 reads CSVEDLVGTSNEQFF. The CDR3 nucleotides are TGCAGCGTTGAAGACTTAGTGGGGACCTCCAATGAGCAGTTCTTC.

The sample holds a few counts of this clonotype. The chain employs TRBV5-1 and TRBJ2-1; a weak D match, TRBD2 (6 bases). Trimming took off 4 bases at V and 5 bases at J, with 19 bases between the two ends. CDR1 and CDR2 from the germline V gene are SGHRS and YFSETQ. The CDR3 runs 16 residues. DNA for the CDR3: TGCGCCAGCAGCCCTACCCAAGCGGGTGGGAACAATGAGCAGTTCTTC. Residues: CASSPTQAGGNNEQFF.

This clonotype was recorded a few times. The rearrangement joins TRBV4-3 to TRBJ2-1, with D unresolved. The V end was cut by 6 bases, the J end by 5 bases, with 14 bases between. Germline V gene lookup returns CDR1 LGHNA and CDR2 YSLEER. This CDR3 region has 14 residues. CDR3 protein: CASSEYLPNNEQFF. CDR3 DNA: TGCGCCAGCAGTGAGTACTTGCCTAACAATGAGCAGTTCTTC.

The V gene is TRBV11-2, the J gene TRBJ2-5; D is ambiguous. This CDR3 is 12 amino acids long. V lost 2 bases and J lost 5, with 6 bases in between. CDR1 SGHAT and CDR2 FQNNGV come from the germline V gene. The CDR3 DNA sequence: TGTGCCAGCAGCTTACTTACGGAGACCCAGTACTTC. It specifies CASSLLTETQYF.